Following are 27 T cell receptor beta chains from one sample sequenced in a study of STAT5B mutations in CD4+ large granular lymphocyte leukemia. Clones were read by immunoSEQ multiplex PCR, and TCRdb kept only the in-frame ones, dropping some. This table holds approximately 31,000 clones, around three quarters found once. Sequencing was carried out using CD4+ T cells from blood buffy coats. The source is a human donor in good health.

The chain has TRBV27 and TRBJ2-1; 11 nucleotides match TRBD2. Germline assignment: CDR1 MNHEY and CDR2 SMNVEV (reference sequence). V shed 3 bases and J 0 bases; nucleotides not matched to a gene: 7. The CDR3 contains 18 residues. The CDR3 sequence: CASSFGLAGGSSYNEQFF. In DNA, the CDR3 is TGTGCCAGCAGTTTTGGGCTAGCGGGGGGCAGCTCCTACAATGAGCAGTTCTTC.

This clone was found a few times. This chain uses TRBV9 with TRBJ1-6; 7 bases align to TRBD1. Trimming removed 4 bases from V and 6 bases from J; junction bases left unmatched: 4. The CDR3 is made up of 14 amino acids. CDR1 and CDR2 (germline): SGDLS, YYNGEE. The CDR3 region is CASSWQGGNSPLHF. Here the CDR3 DNA reads TGTGCCAGCAGCTGGCAGGGGGGTAATTCACCCCTCCACTTT.

The chain couples TRBV10-1 to TRBJ2-7; D gene unclear. The germline V gene has CDR1 WNHNN and CDR2 SYGVQD (reference sequence). Trimming cost V 4 bases and J 2 bases, with 9 bases left between them. The CDR3 runs to 13 residues. CDR3 sequence reads: CASSGSGTYEQYF. The CDR3 DNA sequence: TGCGCCAGCAGTGGATCCGGCACCTACGAGCAGTACTTC.

The chain has TRBV6-5 and TRBJ1-5; 8 bases agree with TRBD1. From germline, CDR1 is MNHEY and CDR2 SVGAGI. The V gene end was trimmed by 4 bases and the J gene end by 6 bases; junction bases not matched to a gene: 5. The CDR3 consists of 14 residues. CDR3 in DNA: TGTGCCAGCAGTTCTCGACAGGGGCGTCAGCCCCAGCATTTT. Translation: CASSSRQGRQPQHF.

The V call is TRBV7-8, the J call TRBJ2-7, with D possibly being TRBD1 (5 bases). This CDR3 has 12 amino acids. CDR1 and CDR2 from the germline V gene are SGHVS and FQNEAQ. With 5 bases removed from V and 4 bases from J, the gap between germline ends came to 9 bases. CDR3 loop: CASSVQVYEQYF. Written as DNA, the CDR3 is TGTGCCAGCAGCGTACAGGTTTACGAGCAGTACTTC.

The chain carries TRBV29-1 and TRBJ2-3; weak D call: TRBD1 (6 bases). V was trimmed by 7 bases and J by 2 bases, leaving 16 bases between them. Germline V gives CDR1 SQVTM, CDR2 ANQGSEA. The CDR3 spans 14 residues. This chain's CDR3 is CSAYRVAHTDTQYF. In nucleotides, the CDR3 is TGCAGCGCTTACAGGGTGGCACACACAGATACGCAGTATTTT.

The genes are TRBV10-3 and TRBJ2-2; 8 bases align to TRBD1. Per the germline V gene, CDR1 is ENHRY and CDR2 is SYGVKD. The trim removed 8 bases at V and 8 bases at J, leaving 7 bases unmatched. This CDR3 contains 13 residues. The CDR3: CAIGTGPGGELFF. The CDR3 DNA is TGTGCCATCGGGACAGGTCCTGGGGGGGAGCTGTTTTTT.

J is TRBJ1-5 and V is TRBV19; D gene ambiguous. CDR3 size: 15 residues. Trimming cost V 5 bases and J 6 bases, with 17 bases left between them. Germline-derived CDR1 and CDR2 are LNHDA and SQIVND (reference sequence). The CDR3 loop is CASSWVYAGVQPQHF. In nucleotides, the CDR3 is TGTGCCAGTAGTTGGGTATATGCGGGAGTTCAGCCCCAGCATTTT.

The chain uses TRBV11-2 and TRBJ2-1; D perhaps matches TRBD2 (6 bases). Germline assignment: CDR1 SGHAT and CDR2 FQNNGV. V was cut by 5 bases and J by 7 bases, with 12 bases left in between. This CDR3 has 13 amino acids. CDR3 sequence reads: CASSPGLSNEQFF. The CDR3 nucleotides read TGTGCCAGCAGCCCTGGACTATCTAATGAGCAGTTCTTC. Full variable domain (remainder filled in from reference TRBV11-2 and TRBJ2-1): EAGVAQSPRYKIIEKRQSVAFWCNPISGHATLYWYQQILGQGPKLLIQFQNNGVVDDSQLPKDRFSAERLKGVDSTLKIQPAKLEDSAVYLCASSPGLSNEQFFGPGTRLTVL.

This clone was observed a handful of times. V is TRBV7-9 and J is TRBJ1-2, with 11 bases fitting TRBD1. Trimming at V came to 4 bases and at J to 3 bases, leaving 4 bases not matched to a gene. Germline CDR1 is SEHNR and CDR2 is FQNEAQ (reference sequence). The CDR3 covers 15 residues. The CDR3 is CASSSRTGGYYGYTF. The DNA of the CDR3 is TGTGCCAGCAGCTCTCGGACAGGGGGCTACTATGGCTACACCTTC. Drawing the rest from reference TRBV7-9 and TRBJ1-2, the complete variable domain is DTGVSQNPRHKITKRGQNVTFRCDPISEHNRLYWYRQTLGQGPEFLTYFQNEAQLEKSRLLSDRFSAERPKGSFSTLEIQRTEQGDSAMYLCASSSRTGGYYGYTFGSGTRLTVV.

The chain combines TRBV2 with TRBJ2-5; D remains ambiguous. Deletions cut 4 bases from V and 1 base from J, with 1 base between. The CDR3 has 11 residues. Germline V gene sequence: CDR1 SNHLY, CDR2 FYNNEI. The CDR3 reads CASSVQETQYF. The CDR3 bases are TGTGCCAGCAGTGTCCAAGAGACCCAGTACTTC.

As regards this clone: A junction end diverges from the germline sequence, so it may reflect a read error. V is TRBV6-5 and J is TRBJ1-6, with D unresolved. The CDR3 sequence is 15 residues long. Germline values: CDR1 MNHEY, CDR2 SVGAGI. The CDR3, as DNA: TGTGCCAGCAGTGTCAGGAGCTCCTATAATTCACCCTTCCACTTT. Encoded protein: CASSVRSSYNSPFHF.

This clone appeared a single time. J is TRBJ2-4 and V is TRBV28, with 11 bases identical to TRBD2. Trimming at V came to 4 bases and at J to 0 bases, leaving 17 bases not matched to a gene. CDR1 MDHEN and CDR2 SYDVKM come from the germline V gene. CDR3 size: 21 residues. In DNA form, the CDR3 reads TGTGCCAGCAGTTCCCCCCCATCCGGGACTAGCGGATATCTAGCCAAAAACATTCAGTACTTC. As protein: CASSSPPSGTSGYLAKNIQYF.

The chain uses TRBV4-3 and TRBJ1-1, with D perhaps TRBD1 (5 bases). This CDR3 is 14 amino acids long. Per germline, CDR1 LGHNA and CDR2 YSLEER. V lost 1 base and J 13 bases, leaving 19 bases between the germline ends. The CDR3 DNA reads TGCGCCAGCAGCCAAGTGCTCGGGCAGGGCAAATTTTTCTTT. Translating it yields CASSQVLGQGKFFF.

The chain has TRBV9 and TRBJ2-7, with TRBD1 matching 8 bases. With V trimmed by 4 bases and J by 3 bases, 12 bases remained unmatched. Germline lookup yields CDR1 SGDLS and CDR2 YYNGEE. There are 16 residues in the CDR3. In DNA form, the CDR3 reads TGTGCCAGCAGCCCCCTACTTGGACAGGGTAACTACGAGCAGTACTTC. This codes for CASSPLLGQGNYEQYF. Complete variable domain (other parts from reference TRBV9 and TRBJ2-7): DSGVTQTPKHLITATGQRVTLRCSPRSGDLSVYWYQQSLDQGLQFLIQYYNGEERAKGNILERFSAQQFPDLHSELNLSSLELGDSALYFCASSPLLGQGNYEQYFGPGTRLTVT.

The V call is TRBV19, the J call TRBJ1-4; D not resolved. Germline V gene data show CDR1 as LNHDA and CDR2 as SQIVND (reference sequence). Trimming removed 0 bases at V and 3 bases at J, with 8 bases between. The CDR3 is 15 residues long. CDR3 region: CASSIDRPANEKLFF. The DNA for the CDR3 is TGTGCCAGTAGTATAGATCGGCCCGCTAATGAAAAACTGTTTTTT.

This chain links TRBV28 with TRBJ2-3; 8 bases fit TRBD1. Trimming at V came to 7 bases and at J to 6 bases, leaving 12 bases not matched to a gene. This CDR3 has 15 residues. Germline values: CDR1 MDHEN, CDR2 SYDVKM. The CDR3, as DNA: TGTGCCAGCACCCTTAGCAGGGGGCCTACCGATACGCAGTATTTT. The encoded protein is CASTLSRGPTDTQYF.

CDR3 region: CASSIDRAGQPQHF. As DNA, the CDR3 is TGTGCCAGTAGTATCGACAGGGCAGGACAGCCCCAGCATTTT. The chain links TRBV19 to TRBJ1-5; TRBD1 matches at 7 bases. The J segment lost 7 bases and the V segment lost 3 bases, leaving 6 bases of the junction unmatched. The CDR3 extends over 14 amino acids. CDR1 is LNHDA and CDR2 is SQIVND in the germline V gene (reference sequence).

The V and J genes are TRBV7-2 and TRBJ2-5; maybe TRBD2 (5 bases). The V end was cut by 4 bases, the J end by 6 bases, with 15 bases between. There are 14 residues in the CDR3. The germline CDR1 and CDR2 sequences are SGHTA and FQGNSA. The CDR3 coding sequence is TGTGCCAGCAGCTCGGACGGCGGGTGGAAGACCCAGTACTTC. This codes for CASSSDGGWKTQYF.

The J gene is TRBJ2-5, the V gene TRBV5-1, with 13 nucleotides matching TRBD2. The germline V gene has CDR1 SGHRS and CDR2 YFSETQ. The trim removed 0 bases at V and 0 bases at J, leaving 5 bases unmatched. The CDR3 runs 18 residues. CDR3 loop: CASSLGLAGGGYQETQYF. The CDR3 DNA sequence: TGCGCCAGCAGCTTGGGACTAGCGGGGGGCGGGTACCAAGAGACCCAGTACTTC.

The chain uses TRBV7-2 and TRBJ2-1; tentative D call: TRBD2 (5 bases). Germline CDR1 SGHTA, CDR2 FQGNSA. The ends were cut back, 0 bases at V and 2 bases at J, with 8 bases in the middle. This CDR3 contains 15 residues. The DNA of the CDR3 is TGTGCCAGCAGCTTAGCGGGAGCCCCCTACAATGAGCAGTTCTTC. This sequence encodes CASSLAGAPYNEQFF.

This chain's CDR3 is CSVEGTAEGYNEQFF. In nucleotides, the CDR3 is TGCAGCGTTGAAGGTACAGCGGAAGGCTACAATGAGCAGTTCTTC. The chain recombines TRBV29-1 with TRBJ2-1, with D tentatively TRBD2 (5 bases). Germline V gene lookup returns CDR1 SQVTM and CDR2 ANQGSEA. V was cut by 1 base and J by 3 bases, with 13 bases left in between. The CDR3 covers 15 residues.

The rearrangement uses TRBV18 and TRBJ2-7, with TRBD1 identical over 7 bases. With V trimmed by 3 bases and J by 3 bases, 5 bases remained unmatched. CDR1 is KGHSH, CDR2 LQKENI, per germline. The CDR3 sequence is 14 residues long. CDR3 residues: CASSPPQGVYEQYF. The CDR3 DNA sequence: TGTGCCAGCTCACCTCCTCAGGGGGTCTACGAGCAGTACTTC.

The chain has TRBV9 and TRBJ1-2; D is ambiguous. CDR1 and CDR2 (germline): SGDLS, YYNGEE. The V gene lost 3 bases and the J gene lost 4 bases, with 19 bases spanning the gap. The CDR3 consists of 16 residues. The CDR3 region is CASSEDRHPSFYGYTF. The CDR3 DNA follows: TGTGCCAGCAGCGAAGACCGACACCCTAGCTTCTATGGCTACACCTTC.

This chain joins TRBV9 and TRBJ1-1; a weak D match, TRBD1 (6 bases). CDR1 is SGDLS, CDR2 YYNGEE, per germline. This CDR3 spans 14 amino acids. V was shortened by 0 bases and J by 2 bases, with 8 bases between the two germline ends. The CDR3 region is CASSVVRGNTEAFF. CDR3 nucleotide sequence: TGTGCCAGCAGCGTAGTCAGGGGTAACACTGAAGCTTTCTTT.

A remark on this clone: The germline gene is not matched at one end of the junction; a read error may be the cause. The rearrangement uses TRBV5-5 and TRBJ2-7; D gene uncertain. Germline V CDR1 and CDR2: SGHKS, YYEKEE (reference sequence). The CDR3 is made up of 12 amino acids. The CDR3 sequence: CASSLDPRPCDF. The CDR3 DNA follows: TGTGCCAGCAGCTTGGATCCTCGGCCGTGTGACTTC. The whole variable domain, filled in from reference TRBV5-5 and TRBJ2-7, reads DAGVTQSPTHLIKTRGQQVTLRCSPISGHKSVSWYQQVLGQGPQFIFQYYEKEERGRGNFPDRFSARQFPNYSSELNVNALLLGDSALYLCASSLDPRPCDFGPGTRLTVT.

The CDR3 protein is CASSQDRVATQETQYF. In DNA, the CDR3 is TGCGCCAGCAGCCAAGATCGGGTAGCGACTCAAGAGACCCAGTACTTC. The chain employs TRBV4-1 and TRBJ2-5; the D gene is possibly TRBD2 (5 bases). The CDR3 is 16 amino acids. Germline values: CDR1 MGHRA, CDR2 YSYEKL. V was pared by 0 bases and J by 2 bases, with 13 bases between.